This note documents a single T cell receptor beta chain sequence. The data derive from a study of Ad26.COV2.S vaccination and SARS-CoV-2 variants. The treatment here: about 20 received Ad26.COV2.S at low or high dose, single or two shots; roughly 5 received placebo; per-sample allocation not given. Vaccine and placebo recipients were sampled on day 63 after the first injection. Clones were sequenced by immunoSEQ multiplex PCR, and TCRdb holds only the in-frame ones, with some missing. The table shows 430,000 or so clones, with 80% to 95% occurring only once. V lost 4 bases to trimming and J lost 0 bases, with 12 bases between them. CDR3 length equals 15 residues. Germline V gene lookup returns CDR1 SEHNR and CDR2 FQNEAQ (reference sequence).

V is TRBV7-9 and J is TRBJ1-1; D perhaps matches TRBD1 (5 bases). This receptor was identified in a person between 18 and 60 years old who received the Ad26.COV2.S COVID-19 vaccine or a placebo. Sequencing was performed on peripheral blood, taken in a trial of Ad26.COV2.S vaccine versus placebo. In DNA, the CDR3 is TGTGCCAGCAGCTCTAGGGACGATATGAACACTGAAGCTTTCTTT. This translates into CASSSRDDMNTEAFF.